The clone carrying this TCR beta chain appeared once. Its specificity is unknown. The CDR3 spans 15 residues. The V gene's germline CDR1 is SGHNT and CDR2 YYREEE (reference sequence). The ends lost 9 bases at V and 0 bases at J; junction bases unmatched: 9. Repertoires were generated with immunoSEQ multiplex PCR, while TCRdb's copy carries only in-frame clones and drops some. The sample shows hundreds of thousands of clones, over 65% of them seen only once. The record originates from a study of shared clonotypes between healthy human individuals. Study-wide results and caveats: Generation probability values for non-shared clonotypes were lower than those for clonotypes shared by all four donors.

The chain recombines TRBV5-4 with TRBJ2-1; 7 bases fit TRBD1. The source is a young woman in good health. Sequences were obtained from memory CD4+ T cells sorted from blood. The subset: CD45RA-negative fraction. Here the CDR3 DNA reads TGTGCCATTCAGGGGGACCCTAGCTCCTACAATGAGCAGTTCTTC. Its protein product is CAIQGDPSSYNEQFF.